The 10 T cell receptor beta chains below were found in one sample sequenced in a study of Tregs in tolerant kidney transplant recipients. Their specific antigens are unknown. Repertoires were generated with immunoSEQ multiplex PCR, while TCRdb's copy carries only in-frame clones and drops some. This table has 35,000 to 50,000 clones, nearly 97% appearing once. The material sequenced was Tregs from blood cultured with allogeneic cells. These TCRs come from a human donor in good health.

The gene calls are TRBV5-6 and TRBJ1-2, with unresolved D. Trimming removed 4 bases at V and 2 bases at J, with 15 bases between. The CDR3 extends over 15 amino acids. Per germline, CDR1 SGHDT and CDR2 YYEEEE. The CDR3 DNA is TGTGCCAGCAGCATGGATCCCACAATAAACTATGGCTACACCTTC. Protein product: CASSMDPTINYGYTF. Full variable domain (missing parts from reference TRBV5-6 and TRBJ1-2): DAGVTQSPTHLIKTRGQQVTLRCSPKSGHDTVSWYQQALGQGPQFIFQYYEEEERQRGNFPDRFSGHQFPNYSSELNVNALLLGDSALYLCASSMDPTINYGYTFGSGTRLTVV.

A single count supports this clone. The chain joins TRBV29-1 to TRBJ2-7; a weak D match, TRBD2 (5 bases). This CDR3 is built from 11 residues. Trimming took off 5 bases at V and 4 bases at J, with 9 bases between the two ends. Per germline, CDR1 SQVTM and CDR2 ANQGSEA. This CDR3 reads CSVIGSYEQYF. The CDR3 DNA reads TGCAGCGTTATAGGGAGTTACGAGCAGTACTTC.

V gene TRBV7-2 combines with J gene TRBJ2-7; 11 positions match TRBD2. After removal of 5 bases from V and 6 bases from J, the junction contained 9 bases not matched to a gene. Germline CDR1 SGHTA, CDR2 FQGNSA. The CDR3 totals 15 residues. In DNA form, the CDR3 reads TGTGCCAGCAGCCCCCGTGAACTAGCGGGAGTCGAGCAGTACTTC. Protein product: CASSPRELAGVEQYF.

The V gene is TRBV2, the J gene TRBJ1-2; D gene unclear. Germline-derived CDR1 and CDR2 are SNHLY and FYNNEI. Trimming removed 4 bases at V and 8 bases at J, with 14 bases between. CDR3 length: 13 residues. The CDR3 bases are TGTGCCAGCAGTGGGCGGATAGGGAGAGGCTACACCTTC. Protein sequence: CASSGRIGRGYTF.

V usage is TRBV23-1 and J usage is TRBJ1-2, with 9 bases that match TRBD1. TRBV23-1 is an ORF for which the function is uncertain. The CDR3 length is 12 residues. Trimming took 6 bases from V and 10 from J; bases not matched to a gene: 6. CDR3 loop: CASRPDRGVYTF. CDR3 coding DNA: TGCGCCAGCAGACCAGACAGGGGGGTCTACACCTTC.

Only a few counts were recorded for this clone. The rearrangement uses TRBV19 and TRBJ2-3; TRBD1 aligns across 9 bases. Trimming took 1 base from V and 3 from J; bases not matched to a gene: 5. Germline CDR1 and CDR2: LNHDA and SQIVND (reference sequence). The CDR3 consists of 16 residues. Written as DNA, the CDR3 is TGTGCCAGTAGTATAGCCCGGACAGGGGTTACAGATACGCAGTATTTT. Translating gives CASSIARTGVTDTQYF.

The chain is built from TRBV6-5 and TRBJ2-5; D uncertain. V was shortened by 0 bases and J by 4 bases, with 9 bases between the two germline ends. The germline V gene encodes CDR1 MNHEY and CDR2 SVGAGI. The CDR3 totals 14 residues. The CDR3 sequence is CASSYSISAETQYF. The CDR3 DNA is TGTGCCAGCAGTTACTCGATAAGTGCAGAGACCCAGTACTTC.

This chain connects TRBV10-3 to TRBJ1-6; TRBD1 is a possible D gene (5 bases). From germline, CDR1 is ENHRY and CDR2 SYGVKD. The CDR3 covers 14 residues. The V and J ends lost 6 bases and 7 bases respectively, with 13 bases between them. CDR3 DNA sequence: TGTGCCATCAGGGAAGCAGGGTCCAATTCACCCCTCCACTTT. Protein: CAIREAGSNSPLHF.

CDR3 nucleotide sequence: TGTGCCAGCAGTGAAAACCTGGGCGGGAATATCTACGAGCAGTACTTC. This translates into CASSENLGGNIYEQYF. This chain joins TRBV2 and TRBJ2-7, with D tentatively TRBD2 (6 bases). This CDR3 region has 16 residues. Germline loops: CDR1 SNHLY, CDR2 FYNNEI. Between the trimmed V and J ends, which lost 2 bases and 3 bases, there was a span of 17 bases.

This clone has a handful of counts. The CDR3 region has the DNA TGCGCCAGCAGCCAAGATATCGCGTATTCTAATGAAAAACTGTTTTTT. Protein: CASSQDIAYSNEKLFF. V is TRBV4-1 and J is TRBJ1-4; D gene uncertain. This CDR3 contains 16 residues. V lost 0 bases and J 3 bases, leaving 11 bases between the germline ends. CDR1 MGHRA and CDR2 YSYEKL come from the germline V gene.